The TCR beta chain described here comes from a study of blood T cell repertoires in COVID-19. Study-wide context: PBMCs, B-cell-depleted T cells, or T cells were the source of the cDNA or gDNA that made up the material.

Trimming took off 5 bases at V and 3 bases at J, with 16 bases between the two ends. Per the germline V gene, CDR1 is SGHVS and CDR2 is FNYEAQ. This CDR3 has 15 residues. Per the study methods: Estimation of nucleated cell counts was performed using reference gene primer amplification. Sequencing used immunoSEQ multiplex PCR; TCRdb keeps in-frame clones, though not all of them. V, J and clone size are taken as reported in that table, and D and trimming were inferred from the DNA itself. The table shows under 250,000 clones, with roughly 80% occurring only once. V usage is TRBV7-6 and J usage is TRBJ1-1; D is perhaps TRBD1 (6 bases). The TCR was taken from an older woman with acute or convalescent COVID-19. The sequenced sample was peripheral blood. Written as DNA, the CDR3 is TGTGCCAGCAGCCAAGGGAGAGGGGGGGACACTGAAGCTTTCTTT. It encodes CASSQGRGGDTEAFF.